This TCR beta chain was recovered during a study of human thymus T cells. Note on this clone: The antigen is not known.

Healthy Finnish infants undergoing corrective surgery for congenital heart defects were the donors. Only four of the eight donors provided an approximately 0.5-1 mL blood sample. Study observations and caveats: V and J gene usage appeared biased in thymic and blood repertoires.

This CDR3 comprises 14 residues. CDR1 is SGHRS, CDR2 YFSETQ, per germline. Between the trimmed V and J ends, which lost 4 bases and 5 bases, there was a span of 13 bases. The assay was immunoSEQ multiplex PCR, and TCRdb's table has in-frame clones only and misses some. This table has tens of thousands of clones, roughly 94% appearing once. What was sequenced was blood. This TCR came from a boy less than two years old with a congenital heart defect but otherwise immunologically healthy. The chain employs TRBV5-1 and TRBJ2-1; maybe TRBD2 (5 bases). The CDR3 nucleotides are TGCGCCAGCAGCCTCATGACCGGGAACAATGAGCAGTTCTTC. It is translated as CASSLMTGNNEQFF.